The clone carrying this TCR beta chain is termed medium-sized. The antigen is undetermined. V dropped 6 bases and J dropped 7; count of bases not matched to a gene: 7. Per germline, CDR1 MNHNS and CDR2 SASEGT. The CDR3 is 14 amino acids. These data come from a study of glioma-infiltrating T cells. Study findings and constraints: Only very few CDR3 sequences appeared in both tissue and blood. Gliomas, especially low-grade, showed above-expected tissue-blood divergence; non-neoplastic patients showed below.

The iRepertoire nested amplicon-rescue multiplex PCR amplified TCR alpha and beta CDR3s from RNA. One-step reverse transcription and amplification started from about 100-400 ng of tissue mRNA or PBMC total RNA. TCRdb used MiXCR to reprocess the multiplex PCR reads, holding one entry per CDR3 protein. Counted here are some 4,200 distinct CDR3 sequences, under 30% occurring once; the ten biggest clones make up about 9%. This rearrangement joins TRBV6-1 to TRBJ2-7, with 12 bases that match TRBD1. Specimen: glioma tissue, nonneoplastic brain tissue, or PBMCs (not recorded which). This receptor was obtained from a human donor with low-grade glioma or glioblastoma, undergoing nonglioma brain surgery, or in good health (not recorded which). The CDR3 DNA reads TGTGCCAGCAGCTCCGGGACAGGGGGCAGGGAGCAGTACGTC. This codes for CASSSGTGGREQYV.